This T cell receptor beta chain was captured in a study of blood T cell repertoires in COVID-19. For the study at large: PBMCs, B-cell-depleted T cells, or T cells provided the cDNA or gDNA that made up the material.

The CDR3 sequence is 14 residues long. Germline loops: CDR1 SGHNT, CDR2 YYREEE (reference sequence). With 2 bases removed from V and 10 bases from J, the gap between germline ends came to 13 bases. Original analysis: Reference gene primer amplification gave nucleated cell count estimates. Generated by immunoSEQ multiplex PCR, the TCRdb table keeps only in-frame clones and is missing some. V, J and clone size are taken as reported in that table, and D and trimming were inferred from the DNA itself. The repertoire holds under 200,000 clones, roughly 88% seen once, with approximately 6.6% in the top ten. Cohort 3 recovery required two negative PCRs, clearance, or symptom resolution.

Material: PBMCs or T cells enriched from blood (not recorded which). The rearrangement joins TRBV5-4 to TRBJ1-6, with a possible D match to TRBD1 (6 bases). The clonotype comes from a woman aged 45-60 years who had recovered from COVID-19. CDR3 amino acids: CASSFGPGVSPLHF. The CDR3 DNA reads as TGTGCCAGCAGCTTTGGCCCAGGGGTGTCACCCCTCCACTTT. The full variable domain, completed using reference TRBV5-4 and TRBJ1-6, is ETGVTQSPTHLIKTRGQQVTLRCSSQSGHNTVSWYQQALGQGPQFIFQYYREEENGRGNFPPRFSGLQFPNYSSELNVNALELDDSALYLCASSFGPGVSPLHFGNGTRLTVT.